A selection of T cell receptor beta chains follows, all from one sample in a study of T-cell memory formation after mild COVID-19. TCRdb redid the calling of the 5' RACE reads with MiXCR, one entry per CDR3 protein. The sample yields about 150,000 distinct CDR3 sequences, around 15% seen once. Sample: PBMCs or a T cell subset sorted from them (not recorded which). All receptors derive from an adult woman who had mild COVID-19 (a few samples of this study predate the infection). Cell type and time point are not known. The conserved cysteine and the conserved F or W are not part of the CDR3 here.

V gene	J gene	CDR3 protein
TRBV20-1	TRBJ2-1	SARDFRAGGYNEQF
TRBV4-2	TRBJ2-7	ASSVSFPGSQGSGEQY
TRBV6-2/TRBV6-3	TRBJ1-1	ASRDRQGAITEAF
TRBV15	TRBJ2-3	ATSRAVSFTDTQY
TRBV6-2/TRBV6-3	TRBJ2-7	ASREGRRSSYEQY
TRBV9	TRBJ2-3	ASSGGTSVDTDTQY
TRBV3-1	TRBJ2-7	ASRQIGTYEQY
TRBV7-8	TRBJ2-1	ASSLTVGSSYNEQF
TRBV18	TRBJ2-3	ASSSSPGVTDTQY
TRBV6-6	TRBJ2-5	ASKHTGEETQY
TRBV6-2/TRBV6-3	TRBJ2-5	ASRGLFREEETQY
TRBV12-3/TRBV12-4	TRBJ1-5	ASSLSQGHQPQH
TRBV5-1	TRBJ2-1	ASSPEYRNEQF
TRBV3-1	TRBJ2-1	ASSQVRGSFNEQF
TRBV29-1	TRBJ1-3	SVDVRGAAGNTIY
TRBV29-1	TRBJ2-5	SVEGWGQGQETQY
TRBV10-3	TRBJ2-3	AITQGESTDTQY
TRBV5-4	TRBJ1-1	ASSKPPGQETNEAF
TRBV12-3/TRBV12-4	TRBJ2-3	ASSPHGGTTDTQY
TRBV27	TRBJ2-7	ASSFREPVRLGEQY
TRBV5-1	TRBJ2-2	ASSPDRALAGELF
TRBV7-2	TRBJ1-2	ASSVNRGKDKGYT
TRBV9	TRBJ2-4	ASSPTAKNIQY
TRBV18	TRBJ2-3	ASSSLLGGSSTDTQY
TRBV5-4	TRBJ2-7	ASSLDSRGMIYEQY
TRBV12-5	TRBJ2-3	ASDLPSGLAGGRAYTDTQY
TRBV4-1	TRBJ1-2	ASSQLPGTGIIYGYT
TRBV10-3	TRBJ2-7	AISEAAGGSYEQY
TRBV5-5	TRBJ2-2	ASSKGGFGTGELF
TRBV11-1	TRBJ1-1	ASSLYERTEAF
TRBV29-1	TRBJ1-1	SVHGGPNTEAF
TRBV12-3/TRBV12-4	TRBJ2-7	ASSTQHDRAYEQY
TRBV12-3/TRBV12-4	TRBJ2-3	ASSHSGTGVRLQY
TRBV29-1	TRBJ2-1	SVEWAEQF
TRBV12-3/TRBV12-4	TRBJ1-1	ASSFGVGKQGLSTEAF
TRBV5-1	TRBJ1-5	ASSLGSNQPQH
TRBV5-1	TRBJ2-7	ASRWTESSYEQY
TRBV7-8	TRBJ2-7	ASSLGLGTVREQY
TRBV9	TRBJ2-7	ASSSRTSPSYEQY
TRBV15	TRBJ1-1	ATSRDSRANTEAF